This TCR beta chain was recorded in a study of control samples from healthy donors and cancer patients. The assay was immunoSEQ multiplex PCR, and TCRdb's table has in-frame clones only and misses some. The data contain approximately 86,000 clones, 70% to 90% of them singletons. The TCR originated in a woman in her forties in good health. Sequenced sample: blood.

CDR3 sequence reads: CASSPMGHVAGPYEQYF. Written as DNA, the CDR3 is TGCGCCAGCAGCCCCATGGGGCATGTCGCTGGCCCCTACGAGCAGTACTTC. The chain employs TRBV4-3 and TRBJ2-7; a possible D gene is TRBD1 (5 bases). Trimming took off 4 bases at V and 2 bases at J, with 21 bases between the two ends. CDR1 and CDR2 from the germline V gene are LGHNA and YSLEER. The CDR3 sequence is 17 residues long.